The text below deals with one TCR beta chain. Its target is not known. Germline CDR1 reads DFQATT; CDR2 reads SNEGSKA (reference sequence). Germline trimming cut 1 base from V and 3 bases from J; bases unmatched to any gene: 15. The CDR3 loop spans 18 amino acids. This entry is derived from a study of T cell repertoires in cytomegalovirus infection. Study-level background: Based on public TCR beta signatures, there were indications of CMV infection and of a matching HLA type. Study-level findings and limits: Carriage of CMV together with the relevant HLA was identifiable through cumulative public TCR beta family frequency. CMV-specific TCR beta clonotypes restricted by HLA-C dominated the ex vivo response.

MiXCR, run by TCRdb on the reads, gives a single entry per CDR3 protein. This table holds more than 150,000 distinct CDR3 sequences, about 15% found once. This TCR was recovered from a human donor in good health (CMV status not recorded). Some clones in this sample may be carry-over from other donors' samples. This chain links TRBV20-1 with TRBJ2-3, with 8 bases identical to TRBD2. The sample taken for sequencing was CD8+ T cells from PBMCs. The CDR3: CSARAPRGGGTLTDTQYF. CDR3 DNA: TGCAGTGCTAGAGCCCCCCGGGGGGGGGGGACTCTTACAGATACGCAGTATTTT.